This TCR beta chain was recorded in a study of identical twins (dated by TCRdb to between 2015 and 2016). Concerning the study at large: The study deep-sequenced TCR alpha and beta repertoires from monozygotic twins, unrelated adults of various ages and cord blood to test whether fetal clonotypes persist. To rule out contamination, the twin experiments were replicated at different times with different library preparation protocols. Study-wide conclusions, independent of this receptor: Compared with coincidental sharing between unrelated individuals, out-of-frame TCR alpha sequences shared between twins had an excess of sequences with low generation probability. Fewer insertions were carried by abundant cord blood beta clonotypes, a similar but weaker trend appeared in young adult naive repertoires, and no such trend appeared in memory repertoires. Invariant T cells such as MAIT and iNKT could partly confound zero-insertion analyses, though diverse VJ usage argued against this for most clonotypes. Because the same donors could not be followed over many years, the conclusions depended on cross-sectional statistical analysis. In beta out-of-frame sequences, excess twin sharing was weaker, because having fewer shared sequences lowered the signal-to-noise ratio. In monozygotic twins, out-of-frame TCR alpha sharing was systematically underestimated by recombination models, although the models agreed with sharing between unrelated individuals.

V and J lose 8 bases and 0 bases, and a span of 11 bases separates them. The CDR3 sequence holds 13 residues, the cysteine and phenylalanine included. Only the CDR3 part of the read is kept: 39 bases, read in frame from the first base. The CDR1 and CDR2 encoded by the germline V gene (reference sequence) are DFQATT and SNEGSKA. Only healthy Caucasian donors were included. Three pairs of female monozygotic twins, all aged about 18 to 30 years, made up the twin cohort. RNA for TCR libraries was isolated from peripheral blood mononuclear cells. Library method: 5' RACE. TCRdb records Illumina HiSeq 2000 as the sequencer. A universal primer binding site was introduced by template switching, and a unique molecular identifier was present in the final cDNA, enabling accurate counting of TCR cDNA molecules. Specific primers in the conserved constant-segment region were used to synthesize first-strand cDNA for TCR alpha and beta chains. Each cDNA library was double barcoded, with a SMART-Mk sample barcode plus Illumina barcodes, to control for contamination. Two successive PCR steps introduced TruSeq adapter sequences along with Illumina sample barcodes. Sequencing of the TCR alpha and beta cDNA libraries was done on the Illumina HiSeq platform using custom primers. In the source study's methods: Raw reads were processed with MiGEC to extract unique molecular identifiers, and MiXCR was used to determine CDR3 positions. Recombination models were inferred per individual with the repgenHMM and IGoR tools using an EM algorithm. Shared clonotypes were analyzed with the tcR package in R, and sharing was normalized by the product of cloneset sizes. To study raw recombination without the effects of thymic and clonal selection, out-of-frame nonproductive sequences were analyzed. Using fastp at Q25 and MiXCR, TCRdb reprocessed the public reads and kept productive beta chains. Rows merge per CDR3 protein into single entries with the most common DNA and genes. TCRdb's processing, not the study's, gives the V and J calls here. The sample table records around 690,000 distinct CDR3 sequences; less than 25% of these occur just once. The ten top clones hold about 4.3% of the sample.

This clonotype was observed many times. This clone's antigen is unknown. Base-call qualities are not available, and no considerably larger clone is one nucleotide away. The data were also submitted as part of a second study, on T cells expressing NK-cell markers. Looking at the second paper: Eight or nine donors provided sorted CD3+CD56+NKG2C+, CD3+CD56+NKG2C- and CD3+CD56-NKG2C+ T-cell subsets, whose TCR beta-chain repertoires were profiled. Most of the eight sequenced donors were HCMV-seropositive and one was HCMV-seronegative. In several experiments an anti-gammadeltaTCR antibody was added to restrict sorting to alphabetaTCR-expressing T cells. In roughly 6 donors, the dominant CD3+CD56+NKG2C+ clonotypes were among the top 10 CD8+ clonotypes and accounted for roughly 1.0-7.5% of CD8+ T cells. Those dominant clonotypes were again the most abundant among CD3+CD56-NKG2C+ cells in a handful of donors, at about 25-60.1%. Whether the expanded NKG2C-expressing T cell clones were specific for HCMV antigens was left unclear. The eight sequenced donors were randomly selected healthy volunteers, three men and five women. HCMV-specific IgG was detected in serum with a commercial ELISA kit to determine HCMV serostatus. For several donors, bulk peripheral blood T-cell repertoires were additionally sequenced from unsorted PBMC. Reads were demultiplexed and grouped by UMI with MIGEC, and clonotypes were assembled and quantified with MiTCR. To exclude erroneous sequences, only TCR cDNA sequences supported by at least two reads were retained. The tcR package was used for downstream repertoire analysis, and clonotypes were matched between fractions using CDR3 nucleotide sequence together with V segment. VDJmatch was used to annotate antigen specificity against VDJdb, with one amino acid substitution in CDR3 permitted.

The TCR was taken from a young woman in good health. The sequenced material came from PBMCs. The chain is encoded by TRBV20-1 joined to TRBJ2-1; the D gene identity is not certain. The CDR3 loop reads CSLAESSYNEQFF. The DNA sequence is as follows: TGCAGTCTCGCGGAGAGCTCCTACAATGAGCAGTTCTTC.